This T cell receptor (beta chain) was identified in a study of regulatory T cells in long-lasting Graves disease. In germline, CDR1 is MNHNS, CDR2 SASEGT. V shed 5 bases and J 6 bases; nucleotides not matched to a gene: 10. The CDR3 runs 15 residues. This clonotype was counted many times. The time point denotes: newly diagnosed GD, antithyroid drugs for less than 3 months. PBMCs were the source of the RNA used for TCR sequencing. Arm-PCR of CDR3 regions and iRepertoire HTBI primers were the basis on which TCR beta libraries were built. TCRdb redid the calling of the multiplex PCR reads with MiXCR, one entry per CDR3 protein. The table includes 400,000 to 450,000 distinct CDR3 sequences, about 16% detected once. The data also belong to a second study, concerning T cells in Graves' hyperthyroidism and ophthalmopathy.

The clonotype was recovered from a woman aged 30 to 39 with Graves disease. The specimen was peripheral blood mononuclear cells (PBMCs), collected at new diagnosis, from a patient treated with antithyroid drugs. The genes are TRBV6-1 and TRBJ2-1; 7 bases match TRBD2. The CDR3 nucleotides read TGTGCCAGCAGTACGCCTTGGGGGGGGAGCAATGAGCAGTTCTTC. Amino acid sequence: CASSTPWGGSNEQFF.